Listed below are T cell receptor beta chains from one sample, sequenced in a study of blood T cell repertoires in COVID-19. Generated by immunoSEQ multiplex PCR, the TCRdb table keeps only in-frame clones and is missing some. The sample shows roughly 410,000 clones, 87% of them seen only once. Sequencing input: peripheral blood. These receptors were taken from a woman in her fifties or sixties with COVID-19, enrolled during active disease. Both conserved end residues are part of each CDR3. D genes are given only for firm matches. The size field is filled for only some rows; it gives once, few, many or a size class.

j_call	v_call	clone_size	d_call	cdr3_nt	cdr3_aa
TRBJ1-2	TRBV5-6	-	TRBD1	TGTGCCAGCAGCTTCACTACAGGGGGCTTGGACTATGGCTACACCTTC	CASSFTTGGLDYGYTF
TRBJ1-2	TRBV6-5	-	TRBD1	TGTGCCAGCAGTTACACAGGGGGAAGGTTCGGCTACACCTTC	CASSYTGGRFGYTF
TRBJ1-1	TRBV7-2	once	-	TGTGCCAGCAGCTTCCTGGGAGGAATGAACACTGAAGCTTTCTTT	CASSFLGGMNTEAFF
TRBJ2-1	TRBV9	-	TRBD2	TGTGCCAGCAGCTCCAGCGGGGGGGCGAGCAATGAGCAGTTCTTC	CASSSSGGASNEQFF
TRBJ2-4	TRBV5-1	-	-	TGCGCCAGCAGCTTGGCCTCAGGCCTAAAAAACATTCAGTACTTC	CASSLASGLKNIQYF
TRBJ1-1	TRBV21-1	-	-	TGTGCCAGCAGCAAAGACAGGGCCCCACTGAACACTGAAGCTTTCTTT	CASSKDRAPLNTEAFF
TRBJ2-5	TRBV7-2	-	-	TGTGCCAGCAGACGACGGGCCAGCGCGCGGGAAGAGACCCAGTACTTC	CASRRRASAREETQYF
TRBJ2-3	TRBV20-1	-	-	TGCAGTGCTAGTAACGCGGGCACTAGCACAGATACGCAGTATTTT	CSASNAGTSTDTQYF
TRBJ2-7	TRBV6-6	many	TRBD2	TGTGCCAGCAGTCCTGGACTAGCGGGGTATAGCTCCTACGAGCAGTACTTC	CASSPGLAGYSSYEQYF
TRBJ1-1	TRBV6-5	-	-	TGTGCCAGCAGTCGGGACAACTGGAATGAAGCTTTCTTT	CASSRDNWNEAFF
TRBJ2-2	TRBV7-9	-	TRBD1	TGTGCCAGCAGAGGACAGGGAGATCGAAACACCGGGGAGCTGTTTTTT	CASRGQGDRNTGELFF
TRBJ2-2	TRBV6-2/TRBV6-3	-	TRBD2	TGTGCCAGCAGTTACTTACCCGGGGGGGCCCGCACCGGGGAGCTGTTTTTT	CASSYLPGGARTGELFF
TRBJ2-7	TRBV12-3/TRBV12-4	-	TRBD1	TGTGCCAGCAGCCCGGACAGGGCCTACGAGCAGTACTTC	CASSPDRAYEQYF
TRBJ1-5	TRBV7-9	-	TRBD1	TGTGCCAGCAGCTCAGGGACAGCCTATAGCAATCAGCCCCAGCATTTT	CASSSGTAYSNQPQHF